This T cell receptor (beta chain) comes out of a study of CD8 T cells in ankylosing spondylitis. In germline, CDR1 is DFQATT, CDR2 SNEGSKA (reference sequence). The CDR3 is 11 amino acids. V was pared by 2 bases and J by 1 base, with 2 bases between. TCRdb redid the calling of the 5' RACE reads with MiXCR, one entry per CDR3 protein. This table holds approximately 300,000 distinct CDR3 sequences, roughly 20% found once. This clonotype occurred a few times. Sequenced input: blood, either unsorted or a sorted T cell fraction (not recorded which). The gene calls are TRBV20-1 and TRBJ2-5; D remains ambiguous. This clonotype was sampled from a female donor with ankylosing spondylitis or in good health (not recorded which). For the CDR3, the DNA is TGCAGTGCTAGAACCCAAGAGACCCAGTACTTC. It yields the protein CSARTQETQYF.